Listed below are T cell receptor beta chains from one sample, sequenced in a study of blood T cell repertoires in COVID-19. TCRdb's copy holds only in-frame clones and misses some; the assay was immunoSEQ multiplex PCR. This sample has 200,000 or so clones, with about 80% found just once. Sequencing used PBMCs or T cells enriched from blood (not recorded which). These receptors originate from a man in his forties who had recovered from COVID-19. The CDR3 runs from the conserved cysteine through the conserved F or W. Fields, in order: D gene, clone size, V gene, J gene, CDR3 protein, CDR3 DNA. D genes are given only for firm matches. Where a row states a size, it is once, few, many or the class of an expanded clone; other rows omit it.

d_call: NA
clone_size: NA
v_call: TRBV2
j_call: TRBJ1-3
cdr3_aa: CASSETGFSGNTIYF
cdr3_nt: TGTGCCAGCAGTGAGACAGGCTTCTCTGGAAACACCATATATTTT

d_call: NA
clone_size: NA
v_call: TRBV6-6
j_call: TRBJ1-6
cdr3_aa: CASSRNSRDNSPLHF
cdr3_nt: TGTGCCAGCAGCCGCAACTCTCGAGATAATTCACCCCTCCACTTT

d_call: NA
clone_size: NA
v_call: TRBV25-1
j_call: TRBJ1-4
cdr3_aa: CASSESGTLGKLFF
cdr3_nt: TGTGCCAGCAGTGAATCAGGGACTCTTGGAAAACTGTTTTTT

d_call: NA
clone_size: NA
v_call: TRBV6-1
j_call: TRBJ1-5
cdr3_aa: CASSEMGQSNQPQHF
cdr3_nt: TGTGCCAGCAGTGAAATGGGACAAAGCAATCAGCCCCAGCATTTT

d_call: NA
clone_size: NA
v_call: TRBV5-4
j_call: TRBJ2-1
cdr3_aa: CASSLPGRNNEQFF
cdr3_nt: TGTGCCAGCAGCTTGCCCGGCAGGAACAATGAGCAGTTCTTC

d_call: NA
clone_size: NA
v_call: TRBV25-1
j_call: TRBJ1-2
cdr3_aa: CASSEVGESGYTF
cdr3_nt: TGTGCCAGCAGTGAAGTAGGGGAATCCGGCTACACCTTC

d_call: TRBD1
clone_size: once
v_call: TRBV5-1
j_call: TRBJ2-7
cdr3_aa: CASSFGQGSNEQYF
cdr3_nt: TGCGCCAGCAGCTTCGGACAGGGAAGCAACGAGCAGTACTTC

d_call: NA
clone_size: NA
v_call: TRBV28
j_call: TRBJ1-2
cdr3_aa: CASSLAVRGLERYTF
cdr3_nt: TGTGCCAGCAGTTTAGCAGTAAGGGGTCTCGAGCGCTACACCTTC

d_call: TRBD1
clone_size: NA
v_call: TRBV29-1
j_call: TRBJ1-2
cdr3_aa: CSGWIPSGQRDGYTF
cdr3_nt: TGCAGCGGCTGGATACCCTCGGGACAGCGAGATGGCTACACCTTC

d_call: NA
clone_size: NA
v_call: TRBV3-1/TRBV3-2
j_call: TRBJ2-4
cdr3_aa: CASSQGRGEKNIQYF
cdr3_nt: TGTGCCAGCAGCCAAGGAAGGGGCGAGAAAAACATTCAGTACTTC